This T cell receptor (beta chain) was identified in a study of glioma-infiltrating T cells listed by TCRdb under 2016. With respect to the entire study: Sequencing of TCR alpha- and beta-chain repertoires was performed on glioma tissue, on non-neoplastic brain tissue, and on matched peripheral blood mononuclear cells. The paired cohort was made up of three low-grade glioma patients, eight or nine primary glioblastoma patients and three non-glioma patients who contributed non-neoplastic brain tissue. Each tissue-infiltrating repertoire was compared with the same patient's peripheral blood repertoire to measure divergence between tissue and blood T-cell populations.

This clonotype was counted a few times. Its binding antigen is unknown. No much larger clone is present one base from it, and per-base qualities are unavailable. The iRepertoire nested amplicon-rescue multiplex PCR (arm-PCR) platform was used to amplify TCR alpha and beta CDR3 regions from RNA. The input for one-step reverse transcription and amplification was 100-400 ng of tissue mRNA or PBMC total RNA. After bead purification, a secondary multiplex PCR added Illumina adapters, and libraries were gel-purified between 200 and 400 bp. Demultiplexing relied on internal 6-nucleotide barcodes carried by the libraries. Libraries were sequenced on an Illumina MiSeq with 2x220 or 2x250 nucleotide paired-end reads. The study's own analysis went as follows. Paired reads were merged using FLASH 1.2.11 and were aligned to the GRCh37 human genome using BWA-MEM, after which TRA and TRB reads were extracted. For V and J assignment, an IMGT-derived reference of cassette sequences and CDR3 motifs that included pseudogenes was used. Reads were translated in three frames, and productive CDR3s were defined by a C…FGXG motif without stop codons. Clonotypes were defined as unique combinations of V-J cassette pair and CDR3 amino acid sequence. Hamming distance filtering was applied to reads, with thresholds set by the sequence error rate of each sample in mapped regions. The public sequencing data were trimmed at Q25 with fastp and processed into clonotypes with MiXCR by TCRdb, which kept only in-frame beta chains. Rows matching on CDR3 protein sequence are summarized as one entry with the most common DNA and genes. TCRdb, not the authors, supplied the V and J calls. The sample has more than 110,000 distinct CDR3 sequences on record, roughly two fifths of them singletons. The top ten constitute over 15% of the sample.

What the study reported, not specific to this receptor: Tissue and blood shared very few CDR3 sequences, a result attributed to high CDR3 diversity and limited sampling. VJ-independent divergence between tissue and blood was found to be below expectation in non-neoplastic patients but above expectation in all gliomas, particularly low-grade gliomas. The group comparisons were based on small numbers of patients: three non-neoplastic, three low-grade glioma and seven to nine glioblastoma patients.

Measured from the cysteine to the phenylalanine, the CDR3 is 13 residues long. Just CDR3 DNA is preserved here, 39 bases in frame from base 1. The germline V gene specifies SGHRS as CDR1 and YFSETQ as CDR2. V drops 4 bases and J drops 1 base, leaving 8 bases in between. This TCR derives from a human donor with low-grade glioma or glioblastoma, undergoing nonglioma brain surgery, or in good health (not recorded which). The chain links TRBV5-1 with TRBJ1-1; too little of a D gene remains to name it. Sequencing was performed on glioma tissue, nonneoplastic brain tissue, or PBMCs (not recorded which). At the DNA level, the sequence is TGCGCCAGCAGCGTAAGGACGAACACTGAAGCTTTCTTT. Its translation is CASSVRTNTEAFF.